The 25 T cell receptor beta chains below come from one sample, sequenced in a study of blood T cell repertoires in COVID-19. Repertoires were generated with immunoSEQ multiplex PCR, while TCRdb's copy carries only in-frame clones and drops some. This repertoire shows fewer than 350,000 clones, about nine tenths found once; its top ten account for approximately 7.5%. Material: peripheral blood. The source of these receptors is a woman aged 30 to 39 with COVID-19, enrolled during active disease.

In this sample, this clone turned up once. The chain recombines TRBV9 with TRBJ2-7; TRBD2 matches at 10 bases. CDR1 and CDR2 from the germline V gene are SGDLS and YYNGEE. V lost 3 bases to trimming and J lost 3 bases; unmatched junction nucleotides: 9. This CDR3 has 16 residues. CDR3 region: CASSGRRTSGVYEQYF. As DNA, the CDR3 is TGTGCCAGCAGCGGCCGCCGGACTAGCGGAGTCTACGAGCAGTACTTC.

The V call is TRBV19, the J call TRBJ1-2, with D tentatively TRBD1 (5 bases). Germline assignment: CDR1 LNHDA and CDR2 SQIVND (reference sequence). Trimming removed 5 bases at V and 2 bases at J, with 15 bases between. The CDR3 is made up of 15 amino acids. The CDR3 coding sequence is TGTGCCAGTAGTTCCGACAGCTTCTTCAACTATGGCTACACCTTC. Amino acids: CASSSDSFFNYGYTF. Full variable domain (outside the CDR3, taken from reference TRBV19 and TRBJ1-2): DGGITQSPKYLFRKEGQNVTLSCEQNLNHDAMYWYRQDPGQGLRLIYYSQIVNDFQKGDIAEGYSVSREKKESFPLTVTSAQKNPTAFYLCASSSDSFFNYGYTFGSGTRLTVV.

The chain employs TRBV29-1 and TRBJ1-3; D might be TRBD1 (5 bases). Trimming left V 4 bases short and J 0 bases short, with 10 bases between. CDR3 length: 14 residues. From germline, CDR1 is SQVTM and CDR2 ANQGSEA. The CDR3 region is CSVVGTNSGNTIYF. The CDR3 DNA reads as TGCAGCGTTGTGGGGACTAACTCTGGAAACACCATATATTTT.

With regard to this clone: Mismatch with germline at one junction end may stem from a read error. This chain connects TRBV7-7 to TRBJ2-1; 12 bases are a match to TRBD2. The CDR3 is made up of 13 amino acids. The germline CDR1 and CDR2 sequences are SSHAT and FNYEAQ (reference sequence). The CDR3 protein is CASSLGTSGRKFF. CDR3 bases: TGTGCTAGCAGCTTAGGTACTAGCGGGAGGAAGTTCTTC.

The CDR3 reads CASSMSSGSYEQFF. In DNA, the CDR3 is TGCGCCAGCAGCATGTCTAGCGGGAGTTATGAGCAGTTCTTC. The chain employs TRBV10-2 and TRBJ2-1, with 10 bases lining up with TRBD2. Germline CDR1 reads WSHSY; CDR2 reads SAAADI. The CDR3 consists of 14 residues. The V and J ends lost 6 bases and 8 bases, in that order; junction bases with no gene match: 7.

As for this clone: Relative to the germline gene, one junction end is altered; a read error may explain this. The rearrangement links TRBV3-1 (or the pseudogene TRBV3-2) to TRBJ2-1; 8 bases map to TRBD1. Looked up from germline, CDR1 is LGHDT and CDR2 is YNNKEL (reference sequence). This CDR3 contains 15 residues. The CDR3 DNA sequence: TGTGCCGGCAGCCCTGGTCCAGGGGGCTTGTATGAGCAGTTCTTC. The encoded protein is CAGSPGPGGLYEQFF.

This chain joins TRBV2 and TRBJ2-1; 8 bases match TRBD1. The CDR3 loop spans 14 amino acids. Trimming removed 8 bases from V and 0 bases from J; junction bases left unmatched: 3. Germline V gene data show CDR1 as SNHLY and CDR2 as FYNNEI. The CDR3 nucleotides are TGTGCCAGCCTCAGGGGGCCCTCCTACAATGAGCAGTTCTTC. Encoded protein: CASLRGPSYNEQFF.

CDR3 nucleotide sequence: TGTGCCAGCAGGCGGAGCGGGAGGTACGAGCAGTACTTC. Residues: CASRRSGRYEQYF. This chain joins TRBV7-8 and TRBJ2-7; TRBD2 aligns across 9 bases. CDR3 length: 13 residues. J gave up 4 bases and V 6 bases, and 4 bases lay outside the gene matches. Germline-derived CDR1 and CDR2 are SGHVS and FQNEAQ. Complete variable domain (other parts from reference TRBV7-8 and TRBJ2-7): GAGVSQSPRYKVAKRGQDVALRCDPISGHVSLFWYQQALGQGPEFLTYFQNEAQLDKSGLPSDRFFAERPEGSVSTLKIQRTQQEDSAVYLCASRRSGRYEQYFGPGTRLTVT.

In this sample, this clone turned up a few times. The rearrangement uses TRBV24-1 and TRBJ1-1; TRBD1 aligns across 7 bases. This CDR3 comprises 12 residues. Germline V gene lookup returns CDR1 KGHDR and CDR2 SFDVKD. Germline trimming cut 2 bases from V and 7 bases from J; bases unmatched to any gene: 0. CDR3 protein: CATSDWDSEAFF. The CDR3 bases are TGTGCCACCAGTGATTGGGACAGTGAAGCTTTCTTT.

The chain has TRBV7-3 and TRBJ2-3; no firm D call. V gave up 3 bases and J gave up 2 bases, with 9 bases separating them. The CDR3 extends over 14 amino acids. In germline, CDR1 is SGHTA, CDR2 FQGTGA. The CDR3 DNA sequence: TGTGCCAGCAGCTTTAGTCACCCCACAGATACGCAGTATTTT. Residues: CASSFSHPTDTQYF.

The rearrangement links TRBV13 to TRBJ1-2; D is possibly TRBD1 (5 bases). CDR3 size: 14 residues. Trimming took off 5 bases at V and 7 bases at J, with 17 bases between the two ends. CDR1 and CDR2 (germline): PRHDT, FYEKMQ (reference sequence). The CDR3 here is CASSLDTVRFGYTF. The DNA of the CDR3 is TGTGCCAGCAGCCTGGACACGGTACGTTTTGGCTACACCTTC.

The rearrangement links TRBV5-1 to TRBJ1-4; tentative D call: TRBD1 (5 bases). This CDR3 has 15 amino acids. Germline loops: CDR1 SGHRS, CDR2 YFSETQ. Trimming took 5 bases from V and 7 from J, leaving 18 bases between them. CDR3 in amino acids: CASSFRQLEGEKLFF. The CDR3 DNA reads TGCGCCAGCAGTTTTAGACAGCTCGAAGGTGAAAAACTGTTTTTT.

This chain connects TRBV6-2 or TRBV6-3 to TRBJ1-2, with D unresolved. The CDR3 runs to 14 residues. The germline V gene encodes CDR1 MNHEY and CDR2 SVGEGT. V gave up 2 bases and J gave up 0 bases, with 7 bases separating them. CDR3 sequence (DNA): TGTGCCAGCAGTTACCGAGCGGCTAACTATGGCTACACCTTC. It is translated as CASSYRAANYGYTF.

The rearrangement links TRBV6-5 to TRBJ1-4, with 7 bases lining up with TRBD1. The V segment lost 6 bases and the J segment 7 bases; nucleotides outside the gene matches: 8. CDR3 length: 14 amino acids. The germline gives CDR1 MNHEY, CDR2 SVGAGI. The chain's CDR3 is CASSLGPGGEKLFF. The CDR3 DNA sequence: TGTGCCAGCAGCCTCGGGCCAGGGGGTGAAAAACTGTTTTTT.

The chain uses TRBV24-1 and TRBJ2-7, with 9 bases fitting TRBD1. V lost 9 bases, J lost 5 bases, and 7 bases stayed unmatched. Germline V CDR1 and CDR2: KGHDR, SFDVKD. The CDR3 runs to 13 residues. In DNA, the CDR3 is TGTGCCACCCGTTCGGGACAGGGCGACGAGCAGTACTTC. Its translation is CATRSGQGDEQYF.

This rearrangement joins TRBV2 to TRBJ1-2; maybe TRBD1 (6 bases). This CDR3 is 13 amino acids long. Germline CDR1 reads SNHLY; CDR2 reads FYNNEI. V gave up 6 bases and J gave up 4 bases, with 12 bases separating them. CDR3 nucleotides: TGTGCCAGCAGGGAGGACAGTCGCTATGGCTACACCTTC. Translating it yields CASREDSRYGYTF. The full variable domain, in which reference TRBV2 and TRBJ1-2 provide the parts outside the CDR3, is EPEVTQTPSHQVTQMGQEVILRCVPISNHLYFYWYRQILGQKVEFLVSFYNNEISEKSEIFDDQFSVERPDGSNFTLKIRSTKLEDSAMYFCASREDSRYGYTFGSGTRLTVV.

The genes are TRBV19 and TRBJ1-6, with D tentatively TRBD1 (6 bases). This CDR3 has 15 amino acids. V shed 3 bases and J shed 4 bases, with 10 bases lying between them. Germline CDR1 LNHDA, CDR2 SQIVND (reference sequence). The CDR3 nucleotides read TGTGCCAGTAGTATCGACCAGGGGTATAATTCACCCCTCCACTTT. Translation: CASSIDQGYNSPLHF.

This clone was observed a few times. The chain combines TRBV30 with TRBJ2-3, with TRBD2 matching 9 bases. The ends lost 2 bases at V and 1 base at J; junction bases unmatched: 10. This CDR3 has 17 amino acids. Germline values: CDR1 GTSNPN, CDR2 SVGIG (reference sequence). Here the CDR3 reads CAWSKFYASGGTDTQYF. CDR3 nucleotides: TGTGCCTGGAGTAAGTTTTACGCTAGCGGGGGCACAGATACGCAGTATTTT.

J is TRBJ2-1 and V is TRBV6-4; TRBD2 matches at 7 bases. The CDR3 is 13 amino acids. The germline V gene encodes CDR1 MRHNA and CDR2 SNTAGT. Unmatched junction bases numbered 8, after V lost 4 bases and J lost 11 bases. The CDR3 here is CASSGEGGAKQFF. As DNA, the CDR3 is TGTGCCAGCAGTGGGGAGGGAGGGGCGAAGCAGTTCTTC.

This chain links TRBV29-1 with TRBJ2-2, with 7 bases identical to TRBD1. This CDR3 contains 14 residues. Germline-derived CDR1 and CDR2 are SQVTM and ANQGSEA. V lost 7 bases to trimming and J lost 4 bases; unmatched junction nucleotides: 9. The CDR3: CSAKTGDATGELFF. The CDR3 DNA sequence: TGCAGCGCGAAAACAGGGGACGCCACCGGGGAGCTGTTTTTT.

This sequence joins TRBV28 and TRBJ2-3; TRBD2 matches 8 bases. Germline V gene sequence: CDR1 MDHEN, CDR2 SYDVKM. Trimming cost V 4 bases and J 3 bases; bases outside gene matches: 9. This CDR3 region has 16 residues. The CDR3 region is CASSSLGLAMTDTQYF. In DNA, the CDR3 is TGTGCCAGCAGTTCCCTTGGACTAGCAATGACAGATACGCAGTATTTT.

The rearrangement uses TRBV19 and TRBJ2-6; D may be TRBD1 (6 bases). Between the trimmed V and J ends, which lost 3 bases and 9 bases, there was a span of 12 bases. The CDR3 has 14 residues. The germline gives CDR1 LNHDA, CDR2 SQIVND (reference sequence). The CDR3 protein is CASSIGTNGNVLTF. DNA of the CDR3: TGTGCCAGTAGTATCGGGACAAACGGCAACGTCCTGACTTTC.

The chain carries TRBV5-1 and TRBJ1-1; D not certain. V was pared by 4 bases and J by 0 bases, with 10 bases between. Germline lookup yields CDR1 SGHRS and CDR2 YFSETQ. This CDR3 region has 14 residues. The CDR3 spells CASSADGVNTEAFF. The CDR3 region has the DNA TGCGCCAGCAGCGCGGACGGGGTGAACACTGAAGCTTTCTTT.

The CDR3, as DNA: TGTGCCAGTAGTTCCGGGACAGCCTACGAGCAGTACTTC. Encoded protein: CASSSGTAYEQYF. V usage is TRBV19 and J usage is TRBJ2-7; TRBD1 matches at 7 bases. Germline V gene data show CDR1 as LNHDA and CDR2 as SQIVND (reference sequence). Trimming took 5 bases from V and 2 from J; bases not matched to a gene: 3. The CDR3 extends over 13 amino acids. The whole variable domain, filled in from reference TRBV19 and TRBJ2-7, reads DGGITQSPKYLFRKEGQNVTLSCEQNLNHDAMYWYRQDPGQGLRLIYYSQIVNDFQKGDIAEGYSVSREKKESFPLTVTSAQKNPTAFYLCASSSGTAYEQYFGPGTRLTVT.

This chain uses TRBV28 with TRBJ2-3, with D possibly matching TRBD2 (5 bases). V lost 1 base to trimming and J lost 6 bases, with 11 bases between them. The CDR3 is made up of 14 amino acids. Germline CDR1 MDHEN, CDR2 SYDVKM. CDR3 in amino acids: CASSLLREGDTQYF. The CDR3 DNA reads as TGTGCCAGCAGTTTATTACGGGAAGGGGATACGCAGTATTTT.